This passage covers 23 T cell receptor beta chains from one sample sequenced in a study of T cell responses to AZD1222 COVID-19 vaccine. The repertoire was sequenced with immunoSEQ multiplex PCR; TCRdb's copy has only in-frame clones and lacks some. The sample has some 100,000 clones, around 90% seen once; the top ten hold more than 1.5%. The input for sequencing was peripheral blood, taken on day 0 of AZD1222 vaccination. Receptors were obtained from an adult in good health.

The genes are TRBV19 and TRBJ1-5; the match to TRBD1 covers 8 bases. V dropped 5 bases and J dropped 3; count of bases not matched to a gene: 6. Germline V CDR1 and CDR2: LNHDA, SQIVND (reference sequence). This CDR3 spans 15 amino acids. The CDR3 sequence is CASSFGTGINQPQHF. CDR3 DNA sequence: TGTGCCAGTAGTTTCGGGACAGGAATCAATCAGCCCCAGCATTTT.

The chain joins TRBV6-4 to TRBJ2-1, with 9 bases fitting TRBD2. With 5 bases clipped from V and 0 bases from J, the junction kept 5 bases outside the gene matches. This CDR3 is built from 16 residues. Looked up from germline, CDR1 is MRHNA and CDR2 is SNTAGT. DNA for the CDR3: TGTGCCAGCAGTCGACTAGCGGTGAGCTCCTACAATGAGCAGTTCTTC. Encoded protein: CASSRLAVSSYNEQFF.

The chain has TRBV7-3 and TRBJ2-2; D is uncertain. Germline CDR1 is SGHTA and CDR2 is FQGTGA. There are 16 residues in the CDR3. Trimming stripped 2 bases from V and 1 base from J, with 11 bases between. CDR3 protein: CASSLRPTQNTGELFF. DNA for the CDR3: TGTGCCAGCAGCTTACGTCCAACGCAGAACACCGGGGAGCTGTTTTTT.

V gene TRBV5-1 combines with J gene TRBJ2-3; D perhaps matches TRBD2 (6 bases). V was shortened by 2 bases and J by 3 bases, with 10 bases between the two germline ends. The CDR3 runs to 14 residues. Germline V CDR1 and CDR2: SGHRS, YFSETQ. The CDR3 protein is CASSFGLSTDTQYF. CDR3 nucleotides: TGCGCCAGCAGCTTCGGACTATCGACAGATACGCAGTATTTT.

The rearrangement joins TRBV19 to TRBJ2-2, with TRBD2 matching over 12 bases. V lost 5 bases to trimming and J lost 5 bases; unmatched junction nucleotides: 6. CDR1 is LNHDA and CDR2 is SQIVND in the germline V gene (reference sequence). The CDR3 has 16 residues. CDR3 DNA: TGTGCCAGTAGTCGCTTCGGGACTAGCGGGACCGGGGAGCTGTTTTTT. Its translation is CASSRFGTSGTGELFF.

The CDR3 DNA follows: TGCGCCAGCAGCTCGGACGGAGATACGCAGTATTTT. It specifies CASSSDGDTQYF. This chain joins TRBV5-1 and TRBJ2-3, with D uncertain. Between the trimmed V and J ends, which lost 3 bases and 5 bases, there was a span of 7 bases. CDR3 length equals 12 residues. From germline, CDR1 is SGHRS and CDR2 YFSETQ.

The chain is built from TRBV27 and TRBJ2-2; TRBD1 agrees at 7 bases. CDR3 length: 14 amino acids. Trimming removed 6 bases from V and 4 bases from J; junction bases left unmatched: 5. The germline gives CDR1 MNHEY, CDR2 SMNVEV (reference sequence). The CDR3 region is CASRPTGSTGELFF. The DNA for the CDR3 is TGTGCCAGCAGGCCGACAGGGTCCACCGGGGAGCTGTTTTTT.

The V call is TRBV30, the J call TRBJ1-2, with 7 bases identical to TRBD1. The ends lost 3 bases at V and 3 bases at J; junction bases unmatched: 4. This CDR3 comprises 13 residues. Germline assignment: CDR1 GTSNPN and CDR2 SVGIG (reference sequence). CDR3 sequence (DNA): TGTGCCTGGAGGCAACAGGGGCACTATGGCTACACCTTC. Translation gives CAWRQQGHYGYTF.

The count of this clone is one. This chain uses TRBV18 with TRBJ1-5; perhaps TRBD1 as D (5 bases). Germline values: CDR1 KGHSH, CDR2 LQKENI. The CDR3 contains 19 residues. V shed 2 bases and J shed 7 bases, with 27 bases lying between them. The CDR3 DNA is TGTGCCAGCTCACCAAGGTCGGGTTCGCATGCGAGGGGTGACCAGCCCCAGCATTTT. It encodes CASSPRSGSHARGDQPQHF. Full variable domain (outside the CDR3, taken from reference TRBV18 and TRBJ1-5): NAGVMQNPRHLVRRRGQEARLRCSPMKGHSHVYWYRQLPEEGLKFMVYLQKENIIDESGMPKERFSAEFPKEGPSILRIQQVVRGDSAAYFCASSPRSGSHARGDQPQHFGDGTRLSIL.

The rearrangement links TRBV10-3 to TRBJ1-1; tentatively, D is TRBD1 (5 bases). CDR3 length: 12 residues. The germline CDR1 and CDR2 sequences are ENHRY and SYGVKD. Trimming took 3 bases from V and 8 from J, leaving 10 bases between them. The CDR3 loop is CAISEGDQEAFF. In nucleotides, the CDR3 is TGTGCCATCAGTGAAGGGGACCAAGAAGCTTTCTTT.

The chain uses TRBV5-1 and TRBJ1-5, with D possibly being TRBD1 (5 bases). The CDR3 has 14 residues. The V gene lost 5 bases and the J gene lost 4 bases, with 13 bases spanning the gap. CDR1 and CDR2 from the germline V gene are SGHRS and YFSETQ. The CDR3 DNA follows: TGCGCCAGCAGGCAGGGTGTAGGTAATCAGCCCCAGCATTTT. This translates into CASRQGVGNQPQHF.

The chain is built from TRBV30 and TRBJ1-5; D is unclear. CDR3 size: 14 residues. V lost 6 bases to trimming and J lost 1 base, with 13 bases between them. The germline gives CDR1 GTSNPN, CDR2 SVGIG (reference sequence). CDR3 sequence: CACSYRRSNQPQHF. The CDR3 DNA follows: TGTGCCTGCTCGTATAGGCGGAGCAATCAGCCCCAGCATTTT.

CDR3 amino acids: CSAREKLMNTEAFF. In nucleotides, the CDR3 is TGCAGCGCGAGGGAAAAACTCATGAACACTGAAGCTTTCTTT. The chain carries TRBV29-1 and TRBJ1-1; D is uncertain. CDR3 length: 14 residues. Trimming left V 7 bases short and J 0 bases short, with 15 bases between. In germline, CDR1 is SQVTM, CDR2 ANQGSEA.

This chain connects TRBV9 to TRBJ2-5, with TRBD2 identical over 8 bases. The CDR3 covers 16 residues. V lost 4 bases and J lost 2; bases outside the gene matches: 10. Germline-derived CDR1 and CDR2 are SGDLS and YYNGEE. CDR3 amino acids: CASSTAPGTRQETQYF. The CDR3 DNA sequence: TGTGCCAGCAGCACAGCCCCCGGGACTAGGCAAGAGACCCAGTACTTC. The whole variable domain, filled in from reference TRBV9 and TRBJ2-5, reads DSGVTQTPKHLITATGQRVTLRCSPRSGDLSVYWYQQSLDQGLQFLIQYYNGEERAKGNILERFSAQQFPDLHSELNLSSLELGDSALYFCASSTAPGTRQETQYFGPGTRLLVL.

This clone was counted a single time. The CDR3 here is CASSDSVNTEAFF. For the CDR3, the DNA is TGTGCCAGCAGTGACTCAGTTAACACTGAAGCTTTCTTT. The chain joins TRBV6-4 to TRBJ1-1, with no clear D. Germline lookup yields CDR1 MRHNA and CDR2 SNTAGT. The germline V and J ends were trimmed by 0 bases and 2 bases, with 4 bases remaining between them. This CDR3 is 13 amino acids long.

The chain's CDR3 is CSVGGDSNQPQHF. DNA for the CDR3: TGCAGCGTTGGAGGGGATAGCAATCAGCCCCAGCATTTT. The gene calls are TRBV29-1 and TRBJ1-5; TRBD1 is a possible D gene (5 bases). V lost 4 bases and J 0 bases, leaving 7 bases between the germline ends. This CDR3 region has 13 residues. Germline CDR1 is SQVTM and CDR2 is ANQGSEA.

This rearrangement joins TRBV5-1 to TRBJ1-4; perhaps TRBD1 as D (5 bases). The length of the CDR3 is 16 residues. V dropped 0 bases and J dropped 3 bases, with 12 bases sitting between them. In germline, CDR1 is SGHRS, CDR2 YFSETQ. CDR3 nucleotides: TGCGCCAGCAGCTTGGCCAAGGCAGGGCCTAATGAAAAACTGTTTTTT. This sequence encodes CASSLAKAGPNEKLFF.

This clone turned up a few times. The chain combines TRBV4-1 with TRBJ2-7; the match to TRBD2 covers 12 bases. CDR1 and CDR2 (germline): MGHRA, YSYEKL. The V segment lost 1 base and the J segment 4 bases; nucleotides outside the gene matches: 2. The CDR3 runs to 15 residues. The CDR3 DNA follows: TGCGCCAGCAGCCAAGGACTAGCGGGAGTATACGAGCAGTACTTC. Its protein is CASSQGLAGVYEQYF.

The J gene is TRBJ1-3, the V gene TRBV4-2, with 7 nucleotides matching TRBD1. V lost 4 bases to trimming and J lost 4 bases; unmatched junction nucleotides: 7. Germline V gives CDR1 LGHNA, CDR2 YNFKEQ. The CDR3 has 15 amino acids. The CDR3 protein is CASSLTGIGGNTIYF. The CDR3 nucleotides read TGTGCCAGCAGCCTGACAGGGATTGGCGGAAACACCATATATTTT.

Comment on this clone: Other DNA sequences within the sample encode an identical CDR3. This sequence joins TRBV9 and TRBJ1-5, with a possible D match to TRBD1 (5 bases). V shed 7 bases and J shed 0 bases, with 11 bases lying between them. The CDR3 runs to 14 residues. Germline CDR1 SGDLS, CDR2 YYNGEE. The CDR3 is CASGDSYSNQPQHF. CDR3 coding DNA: TGTGCCAGCGGAGACAGTTATAGCAATCAGCCCCAGCATTTT.

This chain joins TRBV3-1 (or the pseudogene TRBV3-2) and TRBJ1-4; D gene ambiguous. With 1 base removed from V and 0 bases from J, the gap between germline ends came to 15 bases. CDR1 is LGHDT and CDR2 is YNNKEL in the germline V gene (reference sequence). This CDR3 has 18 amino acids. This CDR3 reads CASSQAMGDKATNEKLFF. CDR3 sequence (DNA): TGTGCCAGCAGCCAAGCGATGGGAGACAAAGCAACTAATGAAAAACTGTTTTTT.

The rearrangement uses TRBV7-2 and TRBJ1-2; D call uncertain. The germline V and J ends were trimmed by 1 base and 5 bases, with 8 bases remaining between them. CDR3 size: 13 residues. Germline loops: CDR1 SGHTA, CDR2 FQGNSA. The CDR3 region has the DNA TGTGCCAGCAGCTTAGACGGCCGATATGGCTACACCTTC. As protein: CASSLDGRYGYTF.

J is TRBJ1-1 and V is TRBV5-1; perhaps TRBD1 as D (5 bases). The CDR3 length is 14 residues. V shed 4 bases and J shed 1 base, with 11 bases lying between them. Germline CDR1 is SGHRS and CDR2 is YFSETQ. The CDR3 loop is CASSPGDENTEAFF. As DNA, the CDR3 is TGCGCCAGCAGCCCGGGGGATGAGAACACTGAAGCTTTCTTT.